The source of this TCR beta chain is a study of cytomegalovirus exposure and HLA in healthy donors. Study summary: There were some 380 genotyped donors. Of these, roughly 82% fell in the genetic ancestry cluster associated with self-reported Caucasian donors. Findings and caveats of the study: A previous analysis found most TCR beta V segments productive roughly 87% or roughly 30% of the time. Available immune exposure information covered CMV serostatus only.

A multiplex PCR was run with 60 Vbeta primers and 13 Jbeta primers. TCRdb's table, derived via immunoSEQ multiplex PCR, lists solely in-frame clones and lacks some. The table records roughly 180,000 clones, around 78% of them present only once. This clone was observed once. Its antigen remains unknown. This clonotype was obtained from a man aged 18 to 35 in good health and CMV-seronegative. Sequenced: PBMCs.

The CDR3, as DNA: TGTGCCAGCAGTGAAAACAGGGGTACTGAAGCTTTCTTT. Translating it yields CASSENRGTEAFF. The chain carries TRBV25-1 and TRBJ1-1, with 7 bases lining up with TRBD1. The germline CDR1 and CDR2 sequences are MGHDK and SYGVNS. There are 13 residues in the CDR3. Losses at the gene ends were 2 bases for V and 5 bases for J; bases not matched to a gene: 2.